The 25 T cell receptor beta chains presented below share a single source sample, sequenced in a study of human T cells and chemical hapten exposure listed by TCRdb under 2021. Sample time point, as interpreted from the label and publication: patch test 2, 6 weeks after DPC sensitization. Explained via the paper, the treatment or condition label denotes: therapeutic diphenylcyclopropenone sensitization with weekly scalp DPC. Library method: RACE. Sequencing took place on a NextSeq 500. TCRdb trimmed public reads at Q25 via fastp, called clones via MiXCR and kept in-frame beta chains. When rows share a CDR3 protein, they turn into one entry using the most common DNA and genes. This sample has fewer than 100,000 distinct CDR3 sequences in its table, and 9.3% of those were observed once. The top ten clones comprise 2% to 2.5% of the sample. The material was whole blood, obtained in connection with sensitization to the hapten diphenylcyclopropenone (DPC). These receptors came from a middle-aged woman with alopecia areata. Some clones in this sample may be carry-over from other donors' samples.

The sample holds a few counts of this clonotype. The chain is built from TRBV2 and TRBJ1-6; D is perhaps TRBD1 (5 bases). Germline assignment: CDR1 SNHLY and CDR2 FYNNEI. The CDR3 has 15 residues. The V end lost 2 bases, the J end lost 8 bases, and 13 bases lay between the germline ends. Here the CDR3 DNA reads TGTGCCAGCAGTGAACAGACAGTCGAGGATTCACCCCTCCACTTT. It is translated as CASSEQTVEDSPLHF.

This clonotype was seen a handful of times. The chain is built from TRBV7-2 and TRBJ2-4; D may be TRBD1 or TRBD2 (5 bases each). The germline CDR1 and CDR2 sequences are SGHTA and FQGNSA. Between the trimmed V and J ends, which lost 3 bases and 9 bases, there was a span of 9 bases. This CDR3 region has 12 residues. Written as DNA, the CDR3 is TGTGCCAGCAGCTTTGAGGGGCCCATTCAGTACTTC. Translated, it gives CASSFEGPIQYF.

This clonotype has a count of ten or more. The V call is TRBV6-5, the J call TRBJ2-7, with D unresolved. CDR1 is MNHEY, CDR2 SVGAGI, per germline. Deletions cut 4 bases from V and 2 bases from J, with 6 bases between. The CDR3 is 12 amino acids. CDR3 sequence: CASSSRTYEQYF. The CDR3 coding sequence is TGTGCCAGCAGTTCCCGGACCTACGAGCAGTACTTC.

The V gene is TRBV28, the J gene TRBJ2-7, with TRBD1 matching 8 bases. This CDR3 spans 12 amino acids. CDR1 is MDHEN, CDR2 SYDVKM, per germline. V shed 6 bases and J 3 bases; nucleotides not matched to a gene: 1. CDR3 amino acids: CASRGQVYEQYF. For the CDR3, the DNA is TGTGCCAGCAGGGGACAGGTCTACGAGCAGTACTTC.

This clonotype was observed a handful of times. Here the CDR3 reads CASSSYRGLPSTDTQYF. CDR3 DNA: TGTGCCAGCAGCTCGTACCGGGGCCTCCCGAGCACAGATACGCAGTATTTT. This chain uses TRBV7-8 with TRBJ2-3; tentatively, D is TRBD1 or TRBD2 (5 bases each). V lost 4 bases and J 0 bases, leaving 17 bases between the germline ends. Germline V gene lookup returns CDR1 SGHVS and CDR2 FQNEAQ. The CDR3 sequence is 17 residues long.

This clonotype came up many times. The chain uses TRBV6-2 or TRBV6-3 and TRBJ2-5, with D perhaps TRBD2 (6 bases). Germline CDR1 reads MNHEY; CDR2 reads SVGEGT. CDR3 length: 14 amino acids. Trimming shortened V by 6 bases and J by 1 base, and 12 bases separated the two germline ends. CDR3 coding DNA: TGTGCCAGCAGCCCGGGACTGCTCCAAGAGACCCAGTACTTC. Protein sequence: CASSPGLLQETQYF.

The J gene is TRBJ1-2, the V gene TRBV6-2 or TRBV6-3; D remains ambiguous. CDR1 is MNHEY and CDR2 is SVGEGT in the germline V gene. The length of the CDR3 is 13 residues. V lost 2 bases, J lost 8 bases, and 12 bases lay in between. CDR3 sequence (DNA): TGTGCCAGCAGTTACACCACGGGGTCCGGCTACACCTTC. Translating gives CASSYTTGSGYTF.

CDR3 sequence: CASSSGLLYEQYF. The CDR3 nucleotides are TGCGCCAGCAGCTCTGGACTCCTCTACGAGCAGTACTTC. The V call is TRBV5-1, the J call TRBJ2-7; possible D gene TRBD2, 5 bases. The ends were cut back, 3 bases at V and 3 bases at J, with 10 bases in the middle. This CDR3 has 13 amino acids. Germline CDR1 is SGHRS and CDR2 is YFSETQ.

The sample holds many counts of this clonotype. The chain has TRBV11-2 and TRBJ1-6, with a weak D call TRBD1 (6 bases). CDR3 length: 16 amino acids. V was clipped by 5 bases and J by 6 bases, with 17 bases between them. The germline gives CDR1 SGHAT, CDR2 FQNNGV. The CDR3 sequence is CASSRTGSGANSPLHF. The DNA of the CDR3 is TGTGCCAGCAGCCGAACGGGGTCAGGGGCTAATTCACCCCTCCACTTT.

This clonotype was recorded only once. A read error may be the cause here, since a much bigger clone is one base away. The V call is TRBV28, the J call TRBJ2-1; D possibly uses TRBD1 or TRBD2 (6 bases each). CDR1 and CDR2 (germline): MDHEN, SYDVKM. CDR3 length equals 14 residues. Trimming pared 5 bases from V and 8 bases from J, leaving 16 bases between. DNA of the CDR3: TGTGCCAGCAGTCGGGGGCGTCTTTTAGATGAGCAGTTCTTC. Translation gives CASSRGRLLDEQFF. Drawing the rest from reference TRBV28 and TRBJ2-1, the complete variable domain is DVKVTQSSRYLVKRTGEKVFLECVQDMDHENMFWYRQDPGLGLRLIYFSYDVKMKEKGDIPEGYSVSREKKERFSLILESASTNQTSMYLCASSRGRLLDEQFFGPGTRLTVL.

The gene calls are TRBV7-2 and TRBJ2-3; D may match TRBD1 or TRBD2 (5 bases each). The V end lost 0 bases, the J end lost 5 bases, and 15 bases lay between the germline ends. The CDR3 consists of 16 residues. Germline CDR1 and CDR2: SGHTA and FQGNSA. As DNA, the CDR3 is TGTGCCAGCAGCTTAGCTGGGACCGCTAAGATAGATACGCAGTATTTT. Translation gives CASSLAGTAKIDTQYF.

The chain links TRBV4-1 to TRBJ2-2; possibly TRBD2 for D (6 bases). The CDR3 covers 17 residues. Trimming took off 0 bases at V and 1 base at J, with 12 bases between the two ends. Germline V lookup: CDR1 MGHRA, CDR2 YSYEKL. Here the CDR3 reads CASSQDAGRLNTGELFF. The CDR3 DNA reads TGCGCCAGCAGCCAAGATGCGGGACGGTTGAACACCGGGGAGCTGTTTTTT.

This chain connects TRBV4-3 to TRBJ2-3, with 8 bases fitting TRBD1. Germline CDR1 and CDR2: LGHNA and YSLEER. The CDR3 extends over 17 amino acids. V lost 4 bases and J lost 2; bases outside the gene matches: 11. The CDR3 DNA follows: TGCGCCAGCAGCCCCTCTGGGGGCAGGGGGCTCACAGATACGCAGTATTTT. Amino acids: CASSPSGGRGLTDTQYF.

Many counts were recorded for this clonotype. CDR3 DNA sequence: TGTGCCAGCAGTTTTTTAGGCGAAGAGACCCAGTACTTC. Amino acid sequence: CASSFLGEETQYF. The V and J genes are TRBV12-3 or TRBV12-4 and TRBJ2-5; no reliable D call. This CDR3 spans 13 amino acids. V lost 3 bases and J 3 bases, leaving 8 bases between the germline ends.

The V call is TRBV9, the J call TRBJ1-4; maybe TRBD1 (5 bases). Germline V gives CDR1 SGDLS, CDR2 YYNGEE. The CDR3 has 14 residues. Trimming pared 4 bases from V and 7 bases from J, leaving 14 bases between. CDR3 coding DNA: TGTGCCAGCAGCTATTCTGTGGGGCGTGAAAAACTGTTTTTT. Encoded protein: CASSYSVGREKLFF.

This clonotype was detected a few times. The J gene is TRBJ2-2, the V gene TRBV9; D not certain. This CDR3 region has 13 residues. V was pared by 2 bases and J by 6 bases, with 8 bases between. Looked up from germline, CDR1 is SGDLS and CDR2 is YYNGEE. The CDR3 sequence: CASSVPGAGELFF. The CDR3 nucleotides read TGTGCCAGCAGCGTTCCCGGAGCCGGGGAGCTGTTTTTT.

The CDR3, as DNA: TGCAGCGTTGACTACTACTCCTACAATGAGCAGTTCTTC. Encoded protein: CSVDYYSYNEQFF. J is TRBJ2-1 and V is TRBV29-1; no clear D gene. V lost 3 bases and J 0 bases, leaving 6 bases between the germline ends. This CDR3 region has 13 residues. Germline lookup yields CDR1 SQVTM and CDR2 ANQGSEA.

The genes are TRBV11-2 and TRBJ2-1, with D possibly matching TRBD1 (5 bases). The V end lost 6 bases, the J end lost 6 bases, and 18 bases lay between the germline ends. From germline, CDR1 is SGHAT and CDR2 FQNNGV. CDR3 size: 15 residues. This CDR3 reads CASSSATPGLNEQFF. The CDR3 DNA is TGTGCCAGCAGTTCCGCTACCCCAGGGCTCAATGAGCAGTTCTTC.

This clonotype was seen many times. The CDR3 DNA reads as TGTGCCAGCAGCCTACAGGGGGGCACTGAAGCTTTCTTT. Its translation: CASSLQGGTEAFF. The genes are TRBV18 and TRBJ1-1, with 8 bases fitting TRBD1. After removal of 8 bases from V and 4 bases from J, the junction contained 6 bases not matched to a gene. The germline V gene has CDR1 KGHSH and CDR2 LQKENI. CDR3 length equals 13 residues.

This clonotype appeared many times. This chain uses TRBV6-2 or TRBV6-3 with TRBJ2-7, with 8 bases identical to TRBD1. V shed 5 bases, J shed 2 bases, and the junction held 8 bases outside the gene matches. The CDR3 loop spans 15 amino acids. Germline V lookup: CDR1 MNHEY, CDR2 SVGEGT. The DNA for the CDR3 is TGTGCCAGCAGTCCCTTGGACAGGGCAACCTACGAGCAGTACTTC. It codes for CASSPLDRATYEQYF.

This clonotype was picked up many times. The chain uses TRBV7-6 and TRBJ1-1; tentative D call: TRBD1 (5 bases). Germline CDR1 SGHVS, CDR2 FNYEAQ. The CDR3 runs to 13 residues. Trimming removed 5 bases at V and 2 bases at J, with 9 bases between. CDR3 nucleotides: TGTGCCAGCAGCGGGGCGGGTAACACTGAAGCTTTCTTT. Protein: CASSGAGNTEAFF.

This clonotype has a count of ten or more. This chain links TRBV7-8 with TRBJ2-7; D is perhaps TRBD2 (5 bases). The V gene lost 1 base and the J gene lost 6 bases, with 13 bases spanning the gap. The CDR3 consists of 14 residues. CDR1 SGHVS and CDR2 FQNEAQ come from the germline V gene. Here the CDR3 DNA reads TGTGCCAGCAGCTTAGGAGGACGTGAGGGCGAGCAGTACTTC. It encodes CASSLGGREGEQYF.

This clonotype appeared many times. CDR3 loop: CASRRGTADSYTF. CDR3 coding DNA: TGTGCCAGCAGGCGGGGGACAGCGGACAGCTACACCTTC. The rearrangement uses TRBV12-3 or TRBV12-4 and TRBJ1-2, with 7 bases matching TRBD1. This CDR3 contains 13 residues. Trimming cost V 6 bases and J 9 bases; bases outside gene matches: 10.

This clonotype was counted between two and nine times. The chain uses TRBV29-1 and TRBJ2-2; 8 bases match TRBD1. Trimming removed 6 bases from V and 5 bases from J; junction bases left unmatched: 5. The germline gives CDR1 SQVTM, CDR2 ANQGSEA. This CDR3 is 13 amino acids long. The CDR3 loop is CSVDRAATGELFF. The CDR3 DNA follows: TGCAGCGTGGACAGGGCGGCGACCGGGGAGCTGTTTTTT.

This clonotype was found many times. This chain uses TRBV9 with TRBJ2-7; tentatively, D is TRBD1 or TRBD2 (5 bases each). Germline loops: CDR1 SGDLS, CDR2 YYNGEE. CDR3 length: 14 amino acids. Trimming took 0 bases from V and 2 from J, leaving 9 bases between them. In DNA form, the CDR3 reads TGTGCCAGCAGCGTAGTCGGGGACCCCTACGAGCAGTACTTC. Residues: CASSVVGDPYEQYF.